A selection of T cell receptor beta chains follows, all from one sample in a study of PD-1 blockade in classical Hodgkin lymphoma. Clones were sequenced by immunoSEQ multiplex PCR, and TCRdb holds only the in-frame ones, with some missing. The sample lists about 63,000 clones; 88% were seen once. This material consisted of peripheral blood mononuclear cells (PBMCs), taken before the second cycle of nivolumab. All receptors derive from a human donor with classical Hodgkin lymphoma. The conserved cysteine and the conserved F or W are not part of the CDR3 here.

J	V	CDR3
TRBJ2-1	TRBV29-1	SVEPRGEDNEQF
TRBJ2-7	TRBV7-9	ASSRTGTVSYEQY
TRBJ2-3	TRBV5-1	ASSLVRVSDTQY
TRBJ2-2	TRBV5-1	ASSLETSPTNTGELF
TRBJ1-6	TRBV5-5	ASSLERAGSSPLH
TRBJ2-3	TRBV19	ATLAGDTDTQY
TRBJ1-6	TRBV18	ASSPGQGDPYNSPLH
TRBJ1-6	TRBV5-1	ASSTGGATESPLH
TRBJ2-7	TRBV5-1	ASSLDGTVAYEQY
TRBJ1-1	TRBV4-1	ASSQVRVWVPF
TRBJ2-2	TRBV5-1	ASSDGQGASGELF
TRBJ1-4	TRBV5-1	ASSHTGANEKLF
TRBJ1-1	TRBV30	ARKGQENTEAF
TRBJ1-4	TRBV7-9	ARLPGRDTELF
TRBJ2-7	TRBV6-5	ASSYWDRDGEQY
TRBJ1-2	TRBV14	ASSQVMAGDGYT
TRBJ1-5	TRBV5-1	ASSLEATNQPQH
TRBJ1-4	TRBV5-1	ASSLQPTGTNEKLF
TRBJ2-1	TRBV19	ASSIGTANYNEQF
TRBJ2-3	TRBV5-6	ASSTETRDTQY
TRBJ2-1	TRBV18	ASSPGTDNEQF
TRBJ2-3	TRBV9	ASSWGGGSTDTQY
TRBJ1-1	TRBV9	ASSVVNSFSEAF
TRBJ1-2	TRBV6-6	ARSGRDKVNYGYT
TRBJ1-1	TRBV10-3	AISEAPGVGTEAF
TRBJ2-3	TRBV5-1	ASSLAGARTDTQY
TRBJ2-3	TRBV5-1	ASSSPDREGDTQY
TRBJ1-4	TRBV28	ASSLLTQNEKLF
TRBJ2-1	TRBV19	ASSPGLADYNEQF
TRBJ1-1	TRBV5-6	ASSSTHRGTEAF
TRBJ2-7	TRBV5-1	ASSLLVGGAYEQY
TRBJ2-7	TRBV2	ATTRDSSYEQY
TRBJ1-3	TRBV27	ASNDRVSGNTIY
TRBJ1-2	TRBV10-3	AISEVPGPLKEDGYT
TRBJ1-4	TRBV6-4	ASIPSDSSEKLF
TRBJ1-1	TRBV15	ATKGTAEAF
TRBJ1-1	TRBV29-1	SGELGMNTEAF
TRBJ2-2	TRBV19	ASSIISSGTGELF